A selection of T cell receptor beta chains follows, all from one sample in a study of cytomegalovirus exposure and HLA in healthy donors. Generated by immunoSEQ multiplex PCR, the TCRdb table keeps only in-frame clones and is missing some. The table lists over 95,000 clones, 75% to 80% of them singletons, with roughly 12% in the top ten. Sequencing used PBMCs. These receptors were obtained from a woman in her thirties or forties in good health and CMV-seropositive. CDR3s include the opening cysteine and the closing phenylalanine or tryptophan. D genes are given only for firm matches. Some rows mark clone size as missing; the rest say once, few, many or name a class of expanded clone.

j_gene: TRBJ2-2
abundance: NA
v_gene: TRBV27
d_gene: TRBD1
CDR3aa: CASSTGLTGGAGNTGELFF
CDR3nt: TGTGCCAGCAGTACCGGTCTTACAGGGGGCGCAGGGAACACCGGGGAGCTGTTTTTT

j_gene: TRBJ2-7
abundance: few
v_gene: TRBV9
d_gene: NA
CDR3aa: CASSVGVTYEQYF
CDR3nt: TGTGCCAGCAGCGTAGGAGTCACCTACGAGCAGTACTTC

j_gene: TRBJ2-3
abundance: NA
v_gene: TRBV30
d_gene: TRBD1
CDR3aa: CAWSAWTGSDTQYF
CDR3nt: TGTGCCTGGAGTGCCTGGACAGGGTCAGATACGCAGTATTTT

j_gene: TRBJ1-6
abundance: NA
v_gene: TRBV4-1
d_gene: TRBD1
CDR3aa: CASSQDRVVGSPLHF
CDR3nt: TGCGCCAGCAGCCAGGACAGGGTAGTGGGATCACCCCTCCACTTT

j_gene: TRBJ1-5
abundance: NA
v_gene: TRBV18
d_gene: NA
CDR3aa: CASSPEGGLADQPQHF
CDR3nt: TGTGCCAGCTCCCCCGAGGGAGGATTAGCGGATCAGCCCCAGCATTTT

j_gene: TRBJ2-5
abundance: few
v_gene: TRBV5-1
d_gene: NA
CDR3aa: CASSLDSHQETQYF
CDR3nt: TGCGCCAGCAGCCTTGACAGCCACCAAGAGACCCAGTACTTC

j_gene: TRBJ2-3
abundance: NA
v_gene: TRBV5-1
d_gene: NA
CDR3aa: CASSLALGDGDTQYF
CDR3nt: TGCGCCAGCAGCTTGGCTCTAGGAGATGGCGATACGCAGTATTTT

j_gene: TRBJ2-1
abundance: NA
v_gene: TRBV18
d_gene: NA
CDR3aa: CASSPGSYNEQFF
CDR3nt: TGTGCCAGCTCACCGGGGAGCTACAATGAGCAGTTCTTC

j_gene: TRBJ1-2
abundance: NA
v_gene: TRBV18
d_gene: NA
CDR3aa: CASSPERNYGYTF
CDR3nt: TGTGCCAGCTCACCAGAACGGAACTATGGCTACACCTTC

j_gene: TRBJ1-5
abundance: NA
v_gene: TRBV2
d_gene: NA
CDR3aa: CASNLDKSNQPQHF
CDR3nt: TGTGCCAGCAATCTGGACAAAAGCAATCAGCCCCAGCATTTT

j_gene: TRBJ1-2
abundance: NA
v_gene: TRBV2
d_gene: TRBD1
CDR3aa: CASNGQGTNGYTF
CDR3nt: TGTGCCAGCAATGGACAGGGGACTAATGGCTACACCTTC

j_gene: TRBJ2-3
abundance: few
v_gene: TRBV6-5
d_gene: NA
CDR3aa: CASSRTSSSTDTQYF
CDR3nt: TGTGCCAGCAGCAGGACATCCTCTAGCACAGATACGCAGTATTTT

j_gene: TRBJ1-4
abundance: few
v_gene: TRBV19
d_gene: NA
CDR3aa: CASSFSPGGGEKLFF
CDR3nt: TGTGCCAGTAGTTTCTCCCCCGGCGGTGGGGAAAAACTGTTTTTT

j_gene: TRBJ1-1
abundance: few
v_gene: TRBV7-9
d_gene: TRBD1
CDR3aa: CASSKSPRQGVNTEAFF
CDR3nt: TGTGCCAGCAGCAAATCCCCTCGACAGGGGGTTAACACTGAAGCTTTCTTT

j_gene: TRBJ1-1
abundance: NA
v_gene: TRBV18
d_gene: TRBD1
CDR3aa: CASSPFTGQSNTEAFF
CDR3nt: TGTGCCAGCTCACCATTTACGGGACAGTCGAACACTGAAGCTTTCTTT

j_gene: TRBJ2-2
abundance: NA
v_gene: TRBV27
d_gene: NA
CDR3aa: CASSLGGLPTGELFF
CDR3nt: TGTGCCAGCAGTTTAGGAGGGTTGCCAACCGGGGAGCTGTTTTTT

j_gene: TRBJ2-7
abundance: NA
v_gene: TRBV2
d_gene: NA
CDR3aa: CASRLLLRGEQYF
CDR3nt: TGTGCCAGCAGATTGCTTCTTCGGGGCGAGCAGTACTTC

j_gene: TRBJ2-3
abundance: NA
v_gene: TRBV6-5
d_gene: TRBD2
CDR3aa: CASSYRGGGDTQYF
CDR3nt: TGTGCCAGCAGTTATCGGGGGGGAGGGGATACGCAGTATTTT

j_gene: TRBJ2-7
abundance: NA
v_gene: TRBV5-1
d_gene: NA
CDR3aa: CASSLGSSPGLGSYEQYF
CDR3nt: TGCGCCAGCAGCTTGGGATCCTCACCGGGATTAGGTTCCTACGAGCAGTACTTC

j_gene: TRBJ2-7
abundance: NA
v_gene: TRBV5-4
d_gene: NA
CDR3aa: CASSFPGASYEQYF
CDR3nt: TGTGCCAGCAGCTTTCCGGGAGCCTCCTACGAGCAGTACTTC

j_gene: TRBJ1-1
abundance: NA
v_gene: TRBV27
d_gene: NA
CDR3aa: CASSYGALGSEAFF
CDR3nt: TGTGCCAGCAGTTACGGCGCCCTAGGATCTGAAGCTTTCTTT

j_gene: TRBJ1-2
abundance: NA
v_gene: TRBV20-1
d_gene: TRBD1
CDR3aa: CSAPGTEGYTF
CDR3nt: TGCAGTGCCCCCGGGACAGAAGGCTACACCTTC

j_gene: TRBJ2-7
abundance: NA
v_gene: TRBV7-2
d_gene: TRBD1
CDR3aa: CASNPQSGTGVWEQYF
CDR3nt: TGTGCCAGCAACCCACAGTCCGGGACAGGGGTTTGGGAGCAGTACTTC

j_gene: TRBJ2-5
abundance: NA
v_gene: TRBV5-6
d_gene: TRBD1
CDR3aa: CASSPTGGAGETQYF
CDR3nt: TGTGCCAGCAGCCCAACAGGGGGCGCGGGGGAGACCCAGTACTTC